This T cell receptor (beta chain) was documented in a study of CD8+CD57+ T cells in acquired aplastic anemia. The wider study: Each DNA sample taken from sorted CD4+ and CD8+ cells came to 3 to 4 ug on average.

Study-level findings and limits: Some 28 sequences, all CD8+ CDR3, were shared between patients and controls.

Comments on this clonotype: The antigen is unknown.

TCR beta VDJ and CDR3 profiling used genomic DNA as template. One entry per CDR3 protein results from TCRdb running MiXCR on the reads. The table includes around 150,000 distinct CDR3 sequences, about two thirds detected once. It was patients with CD8+CD57+ cell expansion by flow cytometry who were chosen for sequencing. In all patients, the disease was severe acquired aplastic anemia. There are 14 residues in the CDR3. V was trimmed by 5 bases and J by 4 bases, leaving 14 bases between them. CDR1 is SGHTA and CDR2 is FQGNSA in the germline V gene. Sequenced input: sorted CD4+, CD8+, or CD8+CD57+ T cells (not recorded which) from PBMCs. This TCR derives from a human donor with aplastic anemia. V gene TRBV7-2 combines with J gene TRBJ1-2, with D possibly being TRBD1 (6 bases). Here the CDR3 DNA reads TGTGCCAGCAGCCCGGACAGTGTGTCCTATGGCTACACCTTC. This encodes CASSPDSVSYGYTF. The whole variable domain, filled in from reference TRBV7-2 and TRBJ1-2, reads GAGVSQSPSNKVTEKGKDVELRCDPISGHTALYWYRQSLGQGLEFLIYFQGNSAPDKSGLPSDRFSAERTGGSVSTLTIQRTQQEDSAVYLCASSPDSVSYGYTFGSGTRLTVV.